A single sample gave rise to the 27 T cell receptor beta chains below, sequenced in a study of identical twins. MiXCR, run by TCRdb on the 5' RACE reads, gives a single entry per CDR3 protein. The repertoire holds under 800,000 distinct CDR3 sequences, with about 20% as singletons. These data were also reused for a study on T cells expressing NK-cell markers.

The sequenced sample consisted of PBMCs. The receptors come from a woman aged 18-29 years in good health.

This clonotype was seen at least ten times. This chain uses TRBV12-3 or TRBV12-4 with TRBJ2-1; weak D call: TRBD2 (5 bases). Trimming removed 6 bases at V and 10 bases at J, with 13 bases between. The CDR3 spans 12 residues. The CDR3 loop is CASSMEVGEQFF. The CDR3 nucleotides are TGTGCCAGCAGCATGGAGGTAGGGGAGCAGTTCTTC.

This chain connects TRBV10-3 to TRBJ2-7; 7 bases line up with TRBD2. The V gene end was trimmed by 6 bases and the J gene end by 3 bases; junction bases not matched to a gene: 11. The CDR3 runs to 15 residues. Germline V gives CDR1 ENHRY, CDR2 SYGVKD. CDR3 loop: CAIRSGTSQIYEQYF. The CDR3 DNA is TGTGCCATCAGGAGCGGGACTTCGCAGATCTACGAGCAGTACTTC.

CDR3 sequence: CATSMGWGPNSYEQYF. As DNA, the CDR3 is TGTGCCACCAGCATGGGGTGGGGTCCCAACTCCTACGAGCAGTACTTC. The V call is TRBV15, the J call TRBJ2-7; D gene unclear. Looked up from germline, CDR1 is LNHNV and CDR2 is YYDKDF (reference sequence). V was trimmed by 4 bases and J by 0 bases, leaving 16 bases between them. The CDR3 sequence is 16 residues long. Drawing the rest from reference TRBV15 and TRBJ2-7, the complete variable domain is DAMVIQNPRYQVTQFGKPVTLSCSQTLNHNVMYWYQQKSSQAPKLLFHYYDKDFNNEADTPDNFQSRRPNTSFCFLDIRSPGLGDTAMYLCATSMGWGPNSYEQYFGPGTRLTVT.

In this sample, this clonotype turned up a few times. The chain combines TRBV20-1 with TRBJ1-1; 7 bases match TRBD1. The CDR3 covers 14 residues. Germline V CDR1 and CDR2: DFQATT, SNEGSKA (reference sequence). V shed 0 bases and J 4 bases; nucleotides not matched to a gene: 5. CDR3 DNA sequence: TGCAGTGCTAGAGAGACAGGGAGTGGCACTGAAGCTTTCTTT. Its protein is CSARETGSGTEAFF.

In this sample, this clonotype turned up many times. The genes are TRBV21-1 and TRBJ2-3; no DNA check was done on the table's D call, TRBD1. TRBV21-1 constitutes a pseudogene. There are 13 residues in the CDR3. The CDR3 is CASSKALGNTQYF. The CDR3 region has the DNA TGTGCCAGCAGCAAAGCTCTCGGGAATACGCAGTATTTT.

This clonotype was observed a handful of times. The chain employs TRBV5-1 and TRBJ1-1, with D perhaps TRBD1 (6 bases). Trimming pared 2 bases from V and 0 bases from J, leaving 11 bases between. The CDR3 loop spans 15 amino acids. Germline CDR1 is SGHRS and CDR2 is YFSETQ. CDR3 bases: TGCGCCAGCAGCTTTAACAGGGCTATGAACACTGAAGCTTTCTTT. Encoded protein: CASSFNRAMNTEAFF. The complete variable domain, with remaining parts taken from reference TRBV5-1 and TRBJ1-1, reads KAGVTQTPRYLIKTRGQQVTLSCSPISGHRSVSWYQQTPGQGLQFLFEYFSETQRNKGNFPGRFSGRQFSNSRSEMNVSTLELGDSALYLCASSFNRAMNTEAFFGQGTRLTVV.

This clonotype was counted between two and nine times. The chain recombines TRBV11-1 with TRBJ2-6; weak D call: TRBD1 (6 bases). V dropped 0 bases and J dropped 0 bases, with 12 bases sitting between them. CDR1 is SGHAT and CDR2 is FQDESV in the germline V gene (reference sequence). The CDR3 has 18 amino acids. CDR3 sequence: CASSLAPGHRSGANVLTF. As DNA, the CDR3 is TGTGCCAGCAGCTTAGCACCGGGACACCGCTCTGGGGCCAACGTCCTGACTTTC.

The rearrangement links TRBV7-2 to TRBJ2-1, with 9 bases fitting TRBD1. Germline lookup yields CDR1 SGHTA and CDR2 FQGNSA. The V segment lost 4 bases and the J segment 6 bases; nucleotides outside the gene matches: 7. The CDR3 is made up of 15 amino acids. This CDR3 reads CASSSQDRGLNEQFF. The CDR3, as DNA: TGTGCCAGCAGCTCACAGGACAGGGGCCTCAATGAGCAGTTCTTC.

The gene calls are TRBV25-1 and TRBJ2-3; D gene uncertain. Deletions cut 8 bases from V and 1 base from J, with 7 bases between. Germline lookup yields CDR1 MGHDK and CDR2 SYGVNS. CDR3 size: 12 residues. The CDR3 region has the DNA TGTGCCAGCCAGGCCGGCACAGATACGCAGTATTTT. This codes for CASQAGTDTQYF.

There are a few counts of this clonotype. The rearrangement links TRBV12-3 or TRBV12-4 to TRBJ1-1; maybe TRBD1 (5 bases). The CDR3 has 14 residues. V gave up 6 bases and J gave up 2 bases, with 13 bases separating them. CDR3 residues: CASSLTAANTEAFF. CDR3 nucleotides: TGTGCCAGCAGCCTGACAGCCGCCAACACTGAAGCTTTCTTT.

The gene calls are TRBV3-1 and TRBJ2-4; no clear D. The CDR3 runs to 11 residues. CDR1 is LGHDT and CDR2 is YNNKEL in the germline V gene (reference sequence). The V end lost 4 bases, the J end lost 4 bases, and 2 bases lay between the germline ends. CDR3: CASSRKNIQYF. The CDR3 coding sequence is TGTGCCAGCAGCCGTAAAAACATTCAGTACTTC. Variable domain in full (rest from reference TRBV3-1 and TRBJ2-4): DTAVSQTPKYLVTQMGNDKSIKCEQNLGHDTMYWYKQDSKKFLKIMFSYNNKELIINETVPNRFSPKSPDKAHLNLHINSLELGDSAVYFCASSRKNIQYFGAGTRLSVL.

The chain links TRBV5-6 to TRBJ2-2, with D possibly matching TRBD2 (5 bases). Trimming shortened V by 0 bases and J by 7 bases, and 13 bases separated the two germline ends. CDR3 size: 15 residues. Germline CDR1 and CDR2: SGHDT and YYEEEE. The CDR3 protein is CASSLGPSRIGELFF. In nucleotides, the CDR3 is TGTGCCAGCAGCTTGGGGCCTAGCCGGATCGGGGAGCTGTTTTTT. The whole variable domain, filled in from reference TRBV5-6 and TRBJ2-2, reads DAGVTQSPTHLIKTRGQQVTLRCSPKSGHDTVSWYQQALGQGPQFIFQYYEEEERQRGNFPDRFSGHQFPNYSSELNVNALLLGDSALYLCASSLGPSRIGELFFGEGSRLTVL.

This clonotype has just a few counts. The chain couples TRBV5-1 to TRBJ2-5, with 9 bases fitting TRBD1. The CDR3 covers 14 residues. J was trimmed by 5 bases and V by 2 bases; bases with no gene match: 4. Germline V gene lookup returns CDR1 SGHRS and CDR2 YFSETQ. CDR3 sequence: CASSLQGAEETQYF. In DNA form, the CDR3 reads TGCGCCAGCAGCTTACAGGGGGCGGAGGAGACCCAGTACTTC. Full variable domain (rest looked up from reference TRBV5-1 and TRBJ2-5): KAGVTQTPRYLIKTRGQQVTLSCSPISGHRSVSWYQQTPGQGLQFLFEYFSETQRNKGNFPGRFSGRQFSNSRSEMNVSTLELGDSALYLCASSLQGAEETQYFGPGTRLLVL.

This chain connects TRBV5-6 to TRBJ1-2; D is undetermined. This CDR3 is 14 amino acids long. The germline V gene has CDR1 SGHDT and CDR2 YYEEEE. Trimming shortened V by 4 bases and J by 4 bases, and 14 bases separated the two germline ends. The chain's CDR3 is CASSAGVRGYGYTF. For the CDR3, the DNA is TGTGCCAGCAGCGCCGGCGTGCGGGGCTATGGCTACACCTTC.

This clonotype was counted a few times. V and J are TRBV10-1 and TRBJ2-3, with 7 nucleotides matching TRBD1. Looked up from germline, CDR1 is WNHNN and CDR2 is SYGVQD (reference sequence). The CDR3 spans 15 residues. Unmatched junction bases numbered 9, after V lost 7 bases and J lost 2 bases. The CDR3 spells CASTPGTAVTDTQYF. CDR3 DNA: TGCGCCAGCACTCCCGGGACAGCCGTCACAGATACGCAGTATTTT.

This clonotype has only a few counts. This chain links TRBV29-1 with TRBJ1-2, with D maybe TRBD1 (5 bases). V was cut by 6 bases and J by 8 bases, with 16 bases left in between. The CDR3 has 12 residues. The germline V gene encodes CDR1 SQVTM and CDR2 ANQGSEA. The CDR3 DNA follows: TGCAGCGTGCCGACAGCCCGGGGGGGCTACACCTTC. It encodes CSVPTARGGYTF.

The chain joins TRBV5-6 to TRBJ2-1; TRBD2 aligns across 7 bases. CDR3 length equals 15 residues. Germline trimming cut 1 base from V and 5 bases from J; bases unmatched to any gene: 6. The germline gives CDR1 SGHDT, CDR2 YYEEEE. CDR3 protein: CASSLSAGLHNEQFF. CDR3 bases: TGTGCCAGCAGCTTGTCCGCGGGACTACACAATGAGCAGTTCTTC.

The chain employs TRBV12-3 or TRBV12-4 and TRBJ2-2; D not resolved. V gave up 3 bases and J gave up 1 base, with 21 bases separating them. The CDR3 consists of 19 residues. CDR3 residues: CASSLRRRTAVGNTGELFF. CDR3 nucleotides: TGTGCCAGCAGTTTGAGACGAAGGACGGCAGTTGGGAACACCGGGGAGCTGTTTTTT.

This clonotype was counted between two and nine times. As DNA, the CDR3 is TGTGCCAGCAGTAACCCGGGACTAGTTTCCTACGAGCAGTACTTC. Residues: CASSNPGLVSYEQYF. The chain uses TRBV12-3 or TRBV12-4 and TRBJ2-7; TRBD2 aligns across 8 bases. V gave up 5 bases and J gave up 1 base; unmatched junction bases: 7. The CDR3 has 15 amino acids.

This chain connects TRBV5-1 to TRBJ2-3; D unresolved. The germline gives CDR1 SGHRS, CDR2 YFSETQ. CDR3 size: 15 residues. Trimming left V 7 bases short and J 1 base short, with 16 bases between. CDR3 in DNA: TGCGCCAGCGGTGGCGGAGCAGTTCGCACAGATACGCAGTATTTT. Protein sequence: CASGGGAVRTDTQYF. Looking up the rest from reference TRBV5-1 and TRBJ2-3 gives the full variable domain: KAGVTQTPRYLIKTRGQQVTLSCSPISGHRSVSWYQQTPGQGLQFLFEYFSETQRNKGNFPGRFSGRQFSNSRSEMNVSTLELGDSALYLCASGGGAVRTDTQYFGPGTRLTVL.

CDR3 nucleotide sequence: TGCAGCGTTGGGGTAGCGGGAGCCTCCTACGAGCAGTACTTC. Its protein product is CSVGVAGASYEQYF. The chain is built from TRBV29-1 and TRBJ2-7; 9 positions match TRBD2. The CDR3 loop spans 14 amino acids. Germline loops: CDR1 SQVTM, CDR2 ANQGSEA. The V segment lost 4 bases and the J segment 0 bases; nucleotides outside the gene matches: 4.

The genes are TRBV5-1 and TRBJ2-1, with 8 positions matching TRBD1. This CDR3 is 16 amino acids long. V lost 5 bases and J lost 4; bases outside the gene matches: 11. Germline-derived CDR1 and CDR2 are SGHRS and YFSETQ. The CDR3 here is CASSFTGTGAYNEQFF. Written as DNA, the CDR3 is TGCGCCAGCAGTTTTACCGGGACAGGCGCGTACAATGAGCAGTTCTTC.

This clonotype showed up just a few times. The rearrangement uses TRBV12-3 or TRBV12-4 and TRBJ1-2; D is perhaps TRBD1 (5 bases). The CDR3 loop spans 13 amino acids. Deletions cut 3 bases from V and 13 bases from J, with 18 bases between. The CDR3 reads CASSFGTDYGGTF. CDR3 in DNA: TGTGCCAGCAGTTTTGGGACCGATTATGGCGGCACCTTC.

V and J are TRBV5-1 and TRBJ2-6, with no clear D. Germline CDR1 and CDR2: SGHRS and YFSETQ. V lost 2 bases, J lost 4 bases, and 19 bases lay in between. There are 18 residues in the CDR3. The CDR3 is CASSLQPPGNAGANVLTF. The DNA for the CDR3 is TGCGCCAGCAGCTTACAACCCCCGGGCAACGCCGGGGCCAACGTCCTGACTTTC.

This clonotype was detected ten times or more. J is TRBJ1-1 and V is TRBV6-5; a possible D gene is TRBD1 (6 bases). This CDR3 is built from 13 residues. V lost 0 bases and J lost 10, with 12 bases in between. CDR1 is MNHEY, CDR2 SVGAGI, per germline. The CDR3 here is CASSYSWGRGAFF. For the CDR3, the DNA is TGTGCCAGCAGTTACTCGTGGGGGCGTGGAGCTTTCTTT.

This clonotype was seen only a few times. CDR3: CSVVVHTIYEQYF. The CDR3 DNA reads TGCAGCGTTGTGGTACATACAATCTACGAGCAGTACTTC. The J gene is TRBJ2-7, the V gene TRBV29-1; D uncertain. The V end was cut by 4 bases, the J end by 3 bases, with 13 bases between. This CDR3 contains 13 residues. Germline CDR1 and CDR2: SQVTM and ANQGSEA.

This clonotype was detected only a few times. The chain links TRBV11-1 to TRBJ1-6; maybe TRBD1 (5 bases). CDR3 length equals 16 residues. V shed 4 bases and J shed 7 bases, with 17 bases lying between them. Germline CDR1 SGHAT, CDR2 FQDESV (reference sequence). DNA for the CDR3: TGTGCCAGCAGCTCGGGGGGGGATTTCGAAAATTCACCCCTCCACTTT. Its translation is CASSSGGDFENSPLHF.